The rows below give T cell receptor beta chains drawn from one sample of a study. TCRdb used MiXCR to reprocess the 5' RACE reads, holding one entry per CDR3 protein. The data contain 55,000 to 70,000 distinct CDR3 sequences, around 28% of them seen just once; the ten biggest clones take up roughly 3.3%. The sample was tumor-infiltrating memory CD4+ T cells sorted from the breast tumor. The receptor set was obtained from a female donor with breast cancer. Each CDR3 is given with its conserved first and last residue. The order of the fields is V gene, J gene, clone size, D gene, CDR3 DNA, CDR3 protein. A D gene is named only where the DNA matches it firmly. Size values are once, few and many counts, or a class for expanded clones, and some rows have none.

TRBV6-5	TRBJ2-4	-	TRBD2	TGTGCCAGCAGCCCCGCAATAGCGGGGAGGCGGGACAAAAACATTCAGTACTTC	CASSPAIAGRRDKNIQYF
TRBV28	TRBJ1-5	few	-	TGTGCCAGCACGTTTGGGGTCCAAGGCAATCAGCCCCAGCATTTT	CASTFGVQGNQPQHF
TRBV6-1	TRBJ2-7	-	-	TGTGCCAGCAGTGAAAGGGGAGGGGGTGAAGGCTACGAGCAGTACTTC	CASSERGGGEGYEQYF
TRBV6-1	TRBJ2-7	-	-	TGTGCCAGCAGTCATCAGTACGAGCAGTACTTC	CASSHQYEQYF
TRBV5-1	TRBJ2-1	few	-	TGCGCCAGCAGCTTAGGGGACACGGCCTACAATGAGCAGTTCTTC	CASSLGDTAYNEQFF
TRBV20-1	TRBJ2-3	few	TRBD1	TGCAGTGCTAGAGGGGACAGGGGGTTCACAGATACGCAGTATTTT	CSARGDRGFTDTQYF
TRBV9	TRBJ2-2	many	-	TGTGCCAGCAGCTCCACTACCAACACCGGGGAGCTGTTTTTT	CASSSTTNTGELFF
TRBV15	TRBJ2-3	-	-	TGTGCCACCAGCGTTCTTGGAGATACGCAGTATTTT	CATSVLGDTQYF
TRBV6-5	TRBJ1-2	-	TRBD1	TGTGCCAGCGGAACAGGGGATGGCTACACCTTC	CASGTGDGYTF
TRBV7-9	TRBJ1-5	-	-	TGTGCCAGCAGCTCACACGGAGCGTTAACGAGCGATCAGCCCCAGCATTTT	CASSSHGALTSDQPQHF
TRBV9	TRBJ2-1	-	-	TGTGCCAGCAGCCAAGATGGGCCAAGCAATGAGCAGTTCTTC	CASSQDGPSNEQFF
TRBV10-1	TRBJ1-1	-	-	TGCGCCAGCAGTGACAACCTACAGGGCTACTGCGGGACTGAAGCTTTCTTT	CASSDNLQGYCGTEAFF
TRBV5-1	TRBJ1-1	-	TRBD1	TGCGCCAGCAGCACGGGACAGGCAAACACTGAAGCTTTCTTT	CASSTGQANTEAFF
TRBV7-9	TRBJ1-1	few	-	TGTGCCAGCAGCTTGACAGTCGAAGCTTTCTTT	CASSLTVEAFF
TRBV5-1	TRBJ2-2	few	-	TGCGCCAGCAGCTTGGGCGGGACGACTGGCACCGGGGAGCTGTTTTTT	CASSLGGTTGTGELFF
TRBV20-1	TRBJ2-5	-	-	TGCAGTGCTAACTTTCAGGGAGAGACCCAGTACTTC	CSANFQGETQYF
TRBV7-8	TRBJ2-3	many	TRBD2	TGTGCCAGCATCCTCGGGAGGAGCGGGGTGGATACGCAGTATTTT	CASILGRSGVDTQYF
TRBV7-2	TRBJ1-2	many	-	TGTGCCAGCAGCTTATCGGGGCAGGATAATGGCTACACCTTC	CASSLSGQDNGYTF
TRBV7-9	TRBJ2-2	few	-	TGTGCCAGCAGCTTCCGGGGGTCCGCGAACACCGGGGAGCTGTTTTTT	CASSFRGSANTGELFF
TRBV5-1	TRBJ2-6	-	-	TGCGCCAGCAGCTTGACCACGGGCTTTGGGGCCAACGTCCTGACTTTC	CASSLTTGFGANVLTF
TRBV7-2	TRBJ2-5	few	-	TGTGCCAGCAGCTCCTTTGGGGAGACCCAGTACTTC	CASSSFGETQYF
TRBV7-9	TRBJ2-3	few	-	TGTGCCAGCAGCTTTCTGGGTACAGATACGCAGTATTTT	CASSFLGTDTQYF
TRBV12-3/TRBV12-4	TRBJ2-5	-	-	TGTGCCAGCAGTTTAAGCCAAGGGACCCAGTACTTC	CASSLSQGTQYF
TRBV4-3	TRBJ2-2	few	-	TGCGCCAGCAGCCCAAGGGGGGATGGCACCGGGGAGCTGTTTTTT	CASSPRGDGTGELFF
TRBV10-3	TRBJ2-3	-	-	TGTGCCACAGGAAAAGATACGCAGTATTTT	CATGKDTQYF
TRBV9	TRBJ1-4	few	TRBD1	TGTGCCAGCAGCGTACGGGACAGGGGTGGTGAAAAACTGTTTTTT	CASSVRDRGGEKLFF
TRBV10-3	TRBJ2-4	-	TRBD2	TGTGCCATCAGTGAAGTTAGGACTAGCCACATTCAGTACTTC	CAISEVRTSHIQYF
TRBV20-1	TRBJ2-3	-	-	TGCAGTGCTAGACCCAGGGGCAGGGCCTCAGATACGCAGTATTTT	CSARPRGRASDTQYF
TRBV9	TRBJ2-3	-	-	TGTGCCAGCAGCAACGGGGGCCATAGCACAGATACGCAGTATTTT	CASSNGGHSTDTQYF
TRBV5-1	TRBJ2-7	-	-	TGCGCCAGCAGGGGTAGCGTGAACTACGAGCAGTACTTC	CASRGSVNYEQYF
TRBV12-3/TRBV12-4	TRBJ1-5	-	-	TGTGCCAGCAGCCCAACCGGACACGCGGAGGGTCAGCCCCAGCATTTT	CASSPTGHAEGQPQHF
TRBV5-1	TRBJ2-5	-	-	TGCGCCAGCAGCTTGATGACTCGGGGGCAAGAGACCCAGTACTTC	CASSLMTRGQETQYF
TRBV20-1	TRBJ1-3	-	-	TGCAGTGCTAGGATGACAGCCGGAAACACCATATATTTT	CSARMTAGNTIYF